This TCR beta chain was recovered during a study of shared clonotypes between healthy human individuals. General study points: Donors were few, which limited the genetic and exposure-history diversity represented. Clonotypes not shared had lower generation probabilities than those common to all four donors.

The CDR3 runs to 13 residues. Germline V CDR1 and CDR2: MDHEN, SYDVKM. Trimming stripped 6 bases from V and 7 bases from J, with 13 bases between. A remark on this clone: Its antigen is unidentified.

The table came from immunoSEQ multiplex PCR; TCRdb's copy has only in-frame clones and leaves some out. Among roughly 2.5 million clones listed, around 90% were seen once. The material sequenced was naive CD4+ T cells sorted from blood. The sample's subset: CD45RA+ positively selected. The TCR originated in a man younger than 35 in good health. The V and J genes are TRBV28 and TRBJ1-5; the D gene is possibly TRBD1 (5 bases). Here the CDR3 reads CASRSSRDQPQHF. Written as DNA, the CDR3 is TGTGCCAGCAGAAGTTCCAGGGACCAGCCCCAGCATTTT.